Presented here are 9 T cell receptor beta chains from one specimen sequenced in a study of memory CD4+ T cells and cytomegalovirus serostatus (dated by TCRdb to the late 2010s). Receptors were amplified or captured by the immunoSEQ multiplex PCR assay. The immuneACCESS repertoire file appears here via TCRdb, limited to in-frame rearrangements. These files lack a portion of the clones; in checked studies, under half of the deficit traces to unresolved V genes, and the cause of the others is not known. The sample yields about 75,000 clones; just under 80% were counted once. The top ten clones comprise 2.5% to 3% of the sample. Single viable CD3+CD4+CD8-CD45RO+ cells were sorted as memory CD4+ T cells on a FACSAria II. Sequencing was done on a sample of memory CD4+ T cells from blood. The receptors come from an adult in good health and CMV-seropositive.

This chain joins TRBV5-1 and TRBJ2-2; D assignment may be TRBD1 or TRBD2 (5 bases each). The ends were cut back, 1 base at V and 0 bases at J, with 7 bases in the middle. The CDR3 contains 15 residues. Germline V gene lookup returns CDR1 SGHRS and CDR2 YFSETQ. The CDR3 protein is CASSLWGTNTGELFF. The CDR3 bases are TGCGCCAGCAGCTTGTGGGGGACGAACACCGGGGAGCTGTTTTTT.

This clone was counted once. Here the CDR3 reads CASSHPAEGRYGYTF. The CDR3 region has the DNA TGCGCCAGCAGCCACCCCGCAGAGGGTAGGTATGGCTACACCTTC. This chain links TRBV4-1 with TRBJ1-2, with D hard to call. The CDR3 runs 15 residues. The germline gives CDR1 MGHRA, CDR2 YSYEKL. V was pared by 3 bases and J by 5 bases, with 16 bases between.

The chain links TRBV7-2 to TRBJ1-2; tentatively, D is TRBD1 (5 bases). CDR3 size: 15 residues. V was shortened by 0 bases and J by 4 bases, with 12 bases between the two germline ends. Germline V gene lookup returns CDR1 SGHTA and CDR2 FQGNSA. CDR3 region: CASSLAGTEIYGYTF. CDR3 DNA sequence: TGTGCCAGCAGCTTAGCGGGGACGGAGATCTATGGCTACACCTTC.

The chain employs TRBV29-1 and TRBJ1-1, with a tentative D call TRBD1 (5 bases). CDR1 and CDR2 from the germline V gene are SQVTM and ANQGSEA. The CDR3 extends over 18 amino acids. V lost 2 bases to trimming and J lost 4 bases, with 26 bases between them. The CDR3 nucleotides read TGCAGCGTTGAAATCGAAGTTGGATATGGGGGTACTCGCACTGAAGCTTTCTTT. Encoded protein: CSVEIEVGYGGTRTEAFF.

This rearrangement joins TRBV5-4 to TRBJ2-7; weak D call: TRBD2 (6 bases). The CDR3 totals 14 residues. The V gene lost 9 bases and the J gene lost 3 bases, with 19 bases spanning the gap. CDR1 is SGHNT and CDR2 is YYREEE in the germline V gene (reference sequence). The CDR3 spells CATTSGPHIYEQYF. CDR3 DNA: TGTGCCACGACCAGCGGGCCCCACATCTACGAGCAGTACTTC.

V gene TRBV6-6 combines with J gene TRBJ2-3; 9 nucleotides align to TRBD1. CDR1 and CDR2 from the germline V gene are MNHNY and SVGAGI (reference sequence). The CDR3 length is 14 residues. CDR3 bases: TGTGCTCTAGCCGGGACAGGGTCCCCCGATACGCAGTATTTT. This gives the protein CALAGTGSPDTQYF.

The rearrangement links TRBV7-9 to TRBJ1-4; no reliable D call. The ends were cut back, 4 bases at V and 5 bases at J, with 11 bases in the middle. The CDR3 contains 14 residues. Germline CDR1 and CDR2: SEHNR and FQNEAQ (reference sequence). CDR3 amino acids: CASSSFPSNEKLFF. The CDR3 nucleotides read TGTGCCAGCAGCTCTTTCCCGAGCAATGAAAAACTGTTTTTT.

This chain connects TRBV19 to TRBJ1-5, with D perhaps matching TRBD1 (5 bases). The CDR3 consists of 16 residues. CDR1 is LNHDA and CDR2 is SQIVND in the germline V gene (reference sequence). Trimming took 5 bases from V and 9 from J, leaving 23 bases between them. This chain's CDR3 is CASSGGWATAVRPQHF. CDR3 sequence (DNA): TGTGCCAGTAGTGGTGGGTGGGCGACAGCCGTCCGGCCCCAGCATTTT.

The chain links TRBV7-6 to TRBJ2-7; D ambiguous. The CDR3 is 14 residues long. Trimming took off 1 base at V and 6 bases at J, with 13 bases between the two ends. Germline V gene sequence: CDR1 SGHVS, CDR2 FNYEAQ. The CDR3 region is CASSLGSGLGEQYF. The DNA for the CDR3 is TGTGCCAGCAGCTTAGGGTCTGGGCTGGGCGAGCAGTACTTC.